This entry lists 8 T cell receptor beta chains sequenced from one sample in a study of early T cells in non-severe SARS-CoV-2 infection. TCRdb redid the calling of the 5' RACE reads with MiXCR, one entry per CDR3 protein. The table includes about 63,000 distinct CDR3 sequences, 10% to 15% detected once. The sequencing sample was made of whole blood. The receptors derive from an adult who was a healthcare worker with PCR-confirmed SARS-CoV-2 infection or an uninfected control (not recorded which).

V and J are TRBV29-1 and TRBJ2-1; no clear D. This CDR3 has 14 residues. In germline, CDR1 is SQVTM, CDR2 ANQGSEA. V shed 7 bases and J shed 5 bases, with 18 bases lying between them. CDR3 DNA sequence: TGCAGCGCGAACCCCGGAGTGGTTCACAATGAGCAGTTCTTC. This codes for CSANPGVVHNEQFF.

This clonotype showed up many times. The chain links TRBV3-1 to TRBJ2-5, with 7 bases aligning to TRBD2. The ends lost 8 bases at V and 4 bases at J; junction bases unmatched: 10. This CDR3 is 14 amino acids long. The germline CDR1 and CDR2 sequences are LGHDT and YNNKEL (reference sequence). The CDR3, as DNA: TGTGCCAGCCAGCTAGCGGACGTACGAGAGACCCAGTACTTC. Amino acid sequence: CASQLADVRETQYF.

The rearrangement uses TRBV7-2 and TRBJ1-4; tentative D call: TRBD1 (6 bases). The V and J ends lost 0 bases and 5 bases respectively, with 10 bases between them. CDR3 length equals 15 residues. Germline CDR1 SGHTA, CDR2 FQGNSA. The CDR3 DNA sequence: TGTGCCAGCAGCTTAGCGGGGGCTACAAATGAAAAACTGTTTTTT. Its translation is CASSLAGATNEKLFF.

The table lists this clonotype with many counts. The V call is TRBV7-6, the J call TRBJ2-6, with D uncertain. This CDR3 spans 16 amino acids. Trimming took 5 bases from V and 7 from J, leaving 18 bases between them. Germline V gives CDR1 SGHVS, CDR2 FNYEAQ. Here the CDR3 reads CASSVGTVGYANVLTF. In nucleotides, the CDR3 is TGTGCCAGCAGCGTCGGCACCGTCGGATACGCCAACGTCCTGACTTTC.

This clonotype showed up just a few times. This chain uses TRBV10-3 with TRBJ2-3; D is possibly TRBD2 (5 bases). The V gene's germline CDR1 is ENHRY and CDR2 SYGVKD. The CDR3 consists of 12 residues. V was shortened by 7 bases and J by 2 bases, with 7 bases between the two germline ends. CDR3 DNA: TGTGCCATCAACGGGGACACAGATACGCAGTATTTT. Protein sequence: CAINGDTDTQYF.

This clonotype was seen a handful of times. This chain connects TRBV7-9 to TRBJ2-3; 9 bases fit TRBD1. The CDR3 has 15 residues. The V gene's germline CDR1 is SEHNR and CDR2 FQNEAQ (reference sequence). V trimming: 5 bases; J trimming: 5 bases; junction bases outside the gene matches: 8. CDR3 residues: CASSRSDRGLDTQYF. The DNA of the CDR3 is TGTGCCAGCAGCAGATCGGACAGGGGATTAGATACGCAGTATTTT.

This clonotype occurred a few times. The V and J genes are TRBV5-1 and TRBJ1-5, with D unresolved. The CDR3 is 13 residues long. The V end lost 0 bases, the J end lost 5 bases, and 6 bases lay between the germline ends. The V gene's germline CDR1 is SGHRS and CDR2 YFSETQ. The CDR3 here is CASSLALDQPQHF. The CDR3 region has the DNA TGCGCCAGCAGCTTGGCCCTTGATCAGCCCCAGCATTTT.

This clonotype was observed many times. This chain connects TRBV29-1 to TRBJ1-4, with no clear D. The V gene lost 7 bases and the J gene lost 7 bases, with 16 bases spanning the gap. Germline CDR1 reads SQVTM; CDR2 reads ANQGSEA. The CDR3 runs to 13 residues. CDR3 bases: TGCAGCGCGACCCTCCCGGTTGGTGAAAAACTGTTTTTT. Protein: CSATLPVGEKLFF.